The TCR beta chain under discussion was sequenced for a study of CD8+CD57+ T cells in acquired aplastic anemia. The sequenced patients had an expansion of CD8+CD57+ cells seen by flow cytometry. Each patient had severe acquired aplastic anemia. Blood samples were obtained from patients who had received no prior therapy. Note on this clonotype: Possible read error: a much larger clone is one base away.

It was genomic DNA that served as the template for profiling TCR beta VDJ and CDR3. TCRdb independently ran MiXCR on the reads; one entry per CDR3 protein. The repertoire holds around 220,000 distinct CDR3 sequences, about half seen once, with 15% to 20% in the top ten. Deletions cut 8 bases from V and 1 base from J, with 17 bases between. Germline assignment: CDR1 LNHDA and CDR2 SQIVND (reference sequence). The CDR3 loop spans 16 amino acids. The gene calls are TRBV19 and TRBJ2-2; TRBD2 is a possible D gene (6 bases). The sample comprised sorted CD4+, CD8+, or CD8+CD57+ T cells (not recorded which) from PBMCs. The clonotype originates from a human donor with aplastic anemia. The CDR3 DNA reads TGTGCCAGTCCTCCATCGGAGCGGGTGAACACCGGGGAGCTGTTTTTT. This codes for CASPPSERVNTGELFF. Full variable domain (remainder filled in from reference TRBV19 and TRBJ2-2): DGGITQSPKYLFRKEGQNVTLSCEQNLNHDAMYWYRQDPGQGLRLIYYSQIVNDFQKGDIAEGYSVSREKKESFPLTVTSAQKNPTAFYLCASPPSERVNTGELFFGEGSRLTVL.